This T cell receptor (beta chain) was sequenced in a study of shared clonotypes between healthy human individuals. Sequencing used immunoSEQ multiplex PCR; TCRdb keeps in-frame clones, though not all of them. The sample lists about 2.4 million clones; approximately 92% were seen once. The V and J ends lost 5 bases and 7 bases, in that order; junction bases with no gene match: 8. Germline CDR1 reads LGHNT; CDR2 reads FRNRAP. The CDR3 covers 14 residues. V and J are TRBV12-5 and TRBJ2-3; 8 bases match TRBD2. Input material: naive CD4+ T cells sorted from blood. As for subset: CD45RA+ positively selected. The TCR originated in a man between 18 and 35 years old in good health. CDR3 bases: TGTGCTAGTGGTCTCGGGACTAGTGCAAATACGCAGTATTTT. Translation: CASGLGTSANTQYF. The full variable domain, in which reference TRBV12-5 and TRBJ2-3 provide the parts outside the CDR3, is DARVTQTPRHKVTEMGQEVTMRCQPILGHNTVFWYRQTMMQGLELLAYFRNRAPLDDSGMPKDRFSAEMPDATLATLKIQPSEPRDSAVYFCASGLGTSANTQYFGPGTRLTVL.